Listed below are T cell receptor beta chains from one sample, sequenced in a study of cytomegalovirus exposure and HLA in healthy donors. Profiling relied on immunoSEQ multiplex PCR, and the TCRdb table lists in-frame clones only, not all of them. Seen here are 150,000 to 200,000 clones, roughly 72% observed once, and the top ten hold about 7%. Sequenced material: PBMCs. The receptors were sampled from a middle-aged man in good health and CMV-seropositive. Both conserved end residues are part of each CDR3. D genes are given only for firm matches. A row's size may be missing; if present it is once, few, many or a size class.

D gene: NA
J gene: TRBJ1-2
V gene: TRBV7-9
clone size: NA
CDR3 protein: CASSLGGQNGYTF
CDR3 DNA: TGTGCCAGCAGCTTAGGAGGACAGAATGGCTACACCTTC

D gene: NA
J gene: TRBJ1-3
V gene: TRBV7-9
clone size: NA
CDR3 protein: CASSTLLSGNTIYF
CDR3 DNA: TGTGCCAGCAGCACCCTACTCTCTGGAAACACCATATATTTT

D gene: NA
J gene: TRBJ2-2
V gene: TRBV5-4
clone size: NA
CDR3 protein: CASSAGQRRVTGELFF
CDR3 DNA: TGTGCCAGCAGCGCCGGGCAACGGAGGGTCACCGGGGAGCTGTTTTTT

D gene: TRBD2
J gene: TRBJ2-1
V gene: TRBV27
clone size: NA
CDR3 protein: CASSLSPLAGGGDEQFF
CDR3 DNA: TGTGCCAGCAGTTTATCCCCCTTGGCGGGGGGCGGGGATGAGCAGTTCTTC

D gene: NA
J gene: TRBJ2-7
V gene: TRBV15
clone size: NA
CDR3 protein: CATSTDRPYEQYF
CDR3 DNA: TGTGCCACCAGCACCGACAGGCCCTACGAGCAGTACTTC

D gene: TRBD1
J gene: TRBJ2-2
V gene: TRBV11-2
clone size: NA
CDR3 protein: CASSLTGGRELFF
CDR3 DNA: TGTGCCAGCAGCTTGACAGGGGGCAGGGAGCTGTTTTTT

D gene: NA
J gene: TRBJ2-7
V gene: TRBV2
clone size: NA
CDR3 protein: CASSEMDSPDSYEQYF
CDR3 DNA: TGTGCCAGCAGTGAAATGGACAGCCCTGACTCCTACGAGCAGTACTTC

D gene: TRBD1
J gene: TRBJ2-2
V gene: TRBV14
clone size: few
CDR3 protein: CASSLDRVWDTGELFF
CDR3 DNA: TGTGCCAGCAGTCTTGACAGGGTTTGGGACACCGGGGAGCTGTTTTTT

D gene: NA
J gene: TRBJ1-1
V gene: TRBV5-1
clone size: NA
CDR3 protein: CASSFLGRGTTEAFF
CDR3 DNA: TGCGCCAGCAGCTTTTTGGGTCGGGGGACCACTGAAGCTTTCTTT

D gene: TRBD2
J gene: TRBJ2-3
V gene: TRBV10-3
clone size: few
CDR3 protein: CAIRGSGGPGDTQYF
CDR3 DNA: TGTGCCATCAGGGGTAGCGGGGGGCCGGGAGATACGCAGTATTTT

D gene: NA
J gene: TRBJ2-3
V gene: TRBV13
clone size: NA
CDR3 protein: CASSPLARTDTQYF
CDR3 DNA: TGTGCCAGCAGCCCCCTAGCGAGGACAGATACGCAGTATTTT

D gene: TRBD1
J gene: TRBJ1-4
V gene: TRBV29-1
clone size: once
CDR3 protein: CSVQDRGQEKLFF
CDR3 DNA: TGCAGCGTGCAGGACAGGGGGCAAGAAAAACTGTTTTTT

D gene: NA
J gene: TRBJ1-2
V gene: TRBV19
clone size: NA
CDR3 protein: CASSIDLPGRYGYTF
CDR3 DNA: TGTGCCAGTAGTATTGACCTCCCGGGAAGATATGGCTACACCTTC

D gene: NA
J gene: TRBJ1-2
V gene: TRBV6-5
clone size: NA
CDR3 protein: CASKRTGDGYTF
CDR3 DNA: TGTGCCAGCAAGCGTACGGGGGATGGCTACACCTTC

D gene: TRBD1
J gene: TRBJ2-2
V gene: TRBV7-2
clone size: NA
CDR3 protein: CASSPGTGGAAGELFF
CDR3 DNA: TGTGCCAGCAGCCCCGGGACAGGGGGCGCGGCCGGGGAGCTGTTTTTT

D gene: NA
J gene: TRBJ2-2
V gene: TRBV11-2
clone size: NA
CDR3 protein: CASSLLESLANTGELFF
CDR3 DNA: TGTGCCAGCAGCTTACTAGAGTCCTTGGCGAACACCGGGGAGCTGTTTTTT

D gene: TRBD1
J gene: TRBJ2-7
V gene: TRBV7-3
clone size: once
CDR3 protein: CASSLTGGRTYEQYF
CDR3 DNA: TGTGCCAGCAGCCTCACAGGGGGCAGGACCTACGAGCAGTACTTC

D gene: NA
J gene: TRBJ1-2
V gene: TRBV6-1
clone size: NA
CDR3 protein: CASSEALQADGGYTF
CDR3 DNA: TGTGCCAGCAGTGAAGCGCTTCAGGCTGATGGAGGCTACACCTTC

D gene: NA
J gene: TRBJ1-1
V gene: TRBV19
clone size: NA
CDR3 protein: CASSIVARARTEAFF
CDR3 DNA: TGTGCCAGTAGTATAGTTGCCAGGGCGAGGACTGAAGCTTTCTTT

D gene: TRBD1
J gene: TRBJ1-5
V gene: TRBV9
clone size: NA
CDR3 protein: CASSPTGAGQPQHF
CDR3 DNA: TGTGCCAGCAGCCCGACAGGGGCAGGGCAGCCCCAGCATTTT

D gene: NA
J gene: TRBJ1-2
V gene: TRBV9
clone size: few
CDR3 protein: CASSVAVDGGRDGNGYTF
CDR3 DNA: TGTGCCAGCAGCGTAGCTGTGGACGGGGGGCGCGATGGTAATGGCTACACCTTC

D gene: NA
J gene: TRBJ1-4
V gene: TRBV5-6
clone size: few
CDR3 protein: CASSLGQRRGEKLFF
CDR3 DNA: TGTGCCAGCAGCTTGGGACAGCGTAGGGGTGAAAAACTGTTTTTT

D gene: NA
J gene: TRBJ2-2
V gene: TRBV7-2
clone size: NA
CDR3 protein: CASSPQANTGELFF
CDR3 DNA: TGTGCCAGCAGTCCGCAGGCGAACACCGGGGAGCTGTTTTTT

D gene: TRBD1
J gene: TRBJ1-2
V gene: TRBV19
clone size: NA
CDR3 protein: CASSTGTASGGYTF
CDR3 DNA: TGTGCCAGTAGTACCGGGACAGCTTCTGGTGGCTACACCTTC

D gene: NA
J gene: TRBJ2-3
V gene: TRBV9
clone size: NA
CDR3 protein: CASSEEGGHGTDTQYF
CDR3 DNA: TGTGCCAGCAGCGAGGAGGGGGGGCATGGGACAGATACGCAGTATTTT

D gene: NA
J gene: TRBJ1-1
V gene: TRBV5-1
clone size: NA
CDR3 protein: CASSPGLRGDTEAFF
CDR3 DNA: TGCGCCAGCAGCCCGGGACTCCGGGGGGACACTGAAGCTTTCTTT

D gene: TRBD1
J gene: TRBJ2-7
V gene: TRBV5-1
clone size: NA
CDR3 protein: CASSGTGGPYEQYF
CDR3 DNA: TGCGCCAGCAGCGGGACAGGGGGTCCCTACGAGCAGTACTTC

D gene: NA
J gene: TRBJ2-7
V gene: TRBV6-6
clone size: NA
CDR3 protein: CASSYRDSTYEQYF
CDR3 DNA: TGTGCCAGCAGTTACCGAGACAGTACCTACGAGCAGTACTTC

D gene: NA
J gene: TRBJ2-3
V gene: TRBV5-4
clone size: NA
CDR3 protein: CASSFGGSGSTDTQYF
CDR3 DNA: TGTGCCAGCAGCTTCGGGGGTAGCGGTAGCACAGATACGCAGTATTTT

D gene: NA
J gene: TRBJ1-1
V gene: TRBV7-2
clone size: few
CDR3 protein: CASSHRVWLSTEAFF
CDR3 DNA: TGTGCCAGCAGCCACCGGGTTTGGCTGAGCACTGAAGCTTTCTTT

D gene: NA
J gene: TRBJ2-7
V gene: TRBV28
clone size: NA
CDR3 protein: CASSPHEGDSYEQYF
CDR3 DNA: TGTGCCAGCAGTCCGCACGAAGGAGACTCCTACGAGCAGTACTTC

D gene: TRBD1
J gene: TRBJ1-1
V gene: TRBV5-1
clone size: NA
CDR3 protein: CASSAIQGENTEAFF
CDR3 DNA: TGCGCCAGCAGCGCAATACAGGGGGAGAACACTGAAGCTTTCTTT

D gene: NA
J gene: TRBJ2-7
V gene: TRBV9
clone size: once
CDR3 protein: CASSGLADHYEQYF
CDR3 DNA: TGTGCCAGCAGCGGGTTAGCGGATCACTACGAGCAGTACTTC

D gene: TRBD2
J gene: TRBJ2-1
V gene: TRBV11-3
clone size: NA
CDR3 protein: CASSFDGGAGNEQFF
CDR3 DNA: TGTGCCAGCAGCTTCGACGGGGGGGCAGGGAATGAGCAGTTCTTC

D gene: NA
J gene: TRBJ1-1
V gene: TRBV19
clone size: NA
CDR3 protein: CASRTQGTEAFF
CDR3 DNA: TGTGCCAGTAGGACTCAGGGCACTGAAGCTTTCTTT

D gene: NA
J gene: TRBJ2-7
V gene: TRBV2
clone size: NA
CDR3 protein: CASSHGLSETGSYEQYF
CDR3 DNA: TGTGCCAGCAGTCATGGGCTTAGCGAAACGGGATCCTACGAGCAGTACTTC

D gene: TRBD1
J gene: TRBJ1-1
V gene: TRBV5-1
clone size: NA
CDR3 protein: CASGRGDRRNTEAFF
CDR3 DNA: TGCGCCAGCGGCCGCGGGGACAGGCGGAACACTGAAGCTTTCTTT

D gene: NA
J gene: TRBJ1-1
V gene: TRBV2
clone size: few
CDR3 protein: CASSGGGYTEAFF
CDR3 DNA: TGTGCCAGCAGTGGGGGGGGGTACACTGAAGCTTTCTTT

D gene: NA
J gene: TRBJ2-7
V gene: TRBV5-6
clone size: NA
CDR3 protein: CASSNFSVTNEQYF
CDR3 DNA: TGTGCCAGCAGCAACTTCAGCGTTACGAACGAGCAGTACTTC